Below, one TCR beta chain is given with its context. Its target is not known. Possible read error: a much larger clone is one base away. The sample belongs to a study of circulating CD8 cells and anti-PD-1 response in melanoma. About the study: Treatment was intravenous nivolumab at 3 mg/kg every 2 weeks. Study conclusions and caveats: Diversity ranked highest in DNEG and lowest in TIGIT subsets. Under 8% of TRB clonotypes were shared between subsets at M1.

From live CD3+CD8+TCRalphabeta+ cells, four PD-1 and/or TIGIT subsets were sorted. Each library started from roughly 16 ng of total RNA using the QIAseq Immune Repertoire TCR panel. TCRdb re-derived calls from the reads in MiXCR, one entry per CDR3 protein. The sample contains about 490 distinct CDR3 sequences, 6.3% of which appear only once. V shed 0 bases and J shed 3 bases, with 12 bases lying between them. This CDR3 contains 15 residues. Germline V gene sequence: CDR1 LGHNA, CDR2 YNFKEQ. The sequencing here drew on CD8+ T cells from PBMCs, taken at baseline or after one month of anti-PD-1 therapy (not recorded which). The receptor's source is a human donor with melanoma. V and J are TRBV4-2 and TRBJ2-7; no definite D call. DNA of the CDR3: TGTGCCAGCAGCCAAGAGTGGCGGCCCGACTACGAGCAGTACTTC. It is translated as CASSQEWRPDYEQYF.